The rows below give T cell receptor beta chains drawn from one sample of a study of T cell repertoires in cytomegalovirus infection. What these receptors recognize is not known. TCRdb reanalysed the reads using MiXCR and keeps one entry per CDR3 protein. The profile covers some 920,000 distinct CDR3 sequences, with 25% to 40% appearing a single time and about an eighth taken by the ten largest. The sample consisted of cultured CD8+ T cells from PBMCs, taken from culture after CMV antigen stimulation. The receptors stem from a human donor in good health (CMV status not recorded). Some clones in this sample may be carry-over from other donors' samples. Each CDR3 is given with its conserved first and last residue. Fields, in order: clone size, D gene, J gene, V gene, CDR3 DNA, CDR3 protein. D genes are given only for firm matches. Clone size appears in some rows only: once, few, many, or a class for an expanded clone.

abundance: -; d_gene: TRBD1; j_gene: TRBJ1-4; v_gene: TRBV27; CDR3nt: TGTGCCAGCAGTCTCGGACAGGCAGAGGAGGAAAAACTGTTTTTT; CDR3aa: CASSLGQAEEEKLFF
abundance: -; d_gene: TRBD1; j_gene: TRBJ1-1; v_gene: TRBV12-3/TRBV12-4; CDR3nt: TGTGCCAGCAGACACCGACAGGGAAGGACTGAAGCTTTCTTT; CDR3aa: CASRHRQGRTEAFF
abundance: -; d_gene: -; j_gene: TRBJ1-5; v_gene: TRBV10-3; CDR3nt: TGTGCCATCAGTGGGGTCGCCAATCAGCCCCAGCATTTT; CDR3aa: CAISGVANQPQHF
abundance: many; d_gene: -; j_gene: TRBJ2-5; v_gene: TRBV7-3; CDR3nt: TGTGCCAGCAGCCGAGGATATCTGGACAGTGCGGAGACCCAGTACTTC; CDR3aa: CASSRGYLDSAETQYF
abundance: many; d_gene: TRBD1; j_gene: TRBJ1-1; v_gene: TRBV7-2; CDR3nt: TGTGCCAGCAGCCTAACGGGACAGGGGGCCGGCGTCACTGAAGCTTTCTTT; CDR3aa: CASSLTGQGAGVTEAFF
abundance: few; d_gene: -; j_gene: TRBJ1-1; v_gene: TRBV6-6; CDR3nt: TGTGCCAGCAACGTAGGGGCTGAAGCTTTCTTT; CDR3aa: CASNVGAEAFF
abundance: -; d_gene: TRBD1; j_gene: TRBJ1-4; v_gene: TRBV4-1; CDR3nt: TGCGCCAGCAGCCAAGGAGACAGGGGATTAAGGGTCGAAAAACTGTTTTTT; CDR3aa: CASSQGDRGLRVEKLFF
abundance: few; d_gene: -; j_gene: TRBJ1-2; v_gene: TRBV19; CDR3nt: TGTGCCAGTAGTATCTCCCTCGCGGCAGGGCCCTATGGCTACACCTTC; CDR3aa: CASSISLAAGPYGYTF
abundance: many; d_gene: TRBD2; j_gene: TRBJ2-1; v_gene: TRBV7-6; CDR3nt: TGTGCCAGCAGCTCGGGCGGGGGGCCGTACAATGAGCAGTTCTTC; CDR3aa: CASSSGGGPYNEQFF
abundance: few; d_gene: TRBD1; j_gene: TRBJ1-2; v_gene: TRBV28; CDR3nt: TGTGCCAGCAGAAGGACAGGAAACTATGGCTACACCTTC; CDR3aa: CASRRTGNYGYTF
abundance: once; d_gene: -; j_gene: TRBJ1-1; v_gene: TRBV7-6; CDR3nt: TGTGTCAGCGGCCAGGGGTCTCAGAACACTGAAGCTTTCTTT; CDR3aa: CVSGQGSQNTEAFF
abundance: -; d_gene: TRBD2; j_gene: TRBJ2-7; v_gene: TRBV12-3/TRBV12-4; CDR3nt: TGTGCCAGCAGTTTGGTGGGACTAGCTCAGACCTACGAGCAGTACTTC; CDR3aa: CASSLVGLAQTYEQYF
abundance: few; d_gene: -; j_gene: TRBJ2-1; v_gene: TRBV29-1; CDR3nt: TGCAGCGTTGAAATGGGCTGGGGTTGGGATGAGCAGTTCTTC; CDR3aa: CSVEMGWGWDEQFF
abundance: -; d_gene: -; j_gene: TRBJ1-4; v_gene: TRBV6-5; CDR3nt: TGTGCCAGCAGTTACCTCGGGACCATTAATGAAAAACTGTTTTTT; CDR3aa: CASSYLGTINEKLFF
abundance: -; d_gene: TRBD2; j_gene: TRBJ2-2; v_gene: TRBV10-3; CDR3nt: TGTGCCATCAGAAAACCTCTGACTCGGACTAGCGGGGGGATGACGAACACCGGGGAGCTGTTTTTT; CDR3aa: CAIRKPLTRTSGGMTNTGELFF
abundance: -; d_gene: -; j_gene: TRBJ1-1; v_gene: TRBV28; CDR3nt: TGTGCCAGCAGCGGAGGGGGGATCACTGAAGCTTTCTTT; CDR3aa: CASSGGGITEAFF
abundance: few; d_gene: -; j_gene: TRBJ1-5; v_gene: TRBV27; CDR3nt: TGTGCCAGCAGCCCTAGGGGTATAGATCAGCCCCAGCATTTT; CDR3aa: CASSPRGIDQPQHF
abundance: -; d_gene: -; j_gene: TRBJ1-2; v_gene: TRBV27; CDR3nt: TGTGCCAGCAGTTTACAACAAAACTATGGCTACACCTTC; CDR3aa: CASSLQQNYGYTF
abundance: -; d_gene: -; j_gene: TRBJ1-1; v_gene: TRBV7-9; CDR3nt: TGTGCCAGCAGCCACCCCCCACAGATGAACACTGAAGCTTTCTTT; CDR3aa: CASSHPPQMNTEAFF
abundance: -; d_gene: -; j_gene: TRBJ2-5; v_gene: TRBV2; CDR3nt: TGTGCCAGCAGTGAAGTCGGCAGGGAAGAGACCCAGTACTTC; CDR3aa: CASSEVGREETQYF
abundance: many; d_gene: TRBD2; j_gene: TRBJ2-3; v_gene: TRBV7-2; CDR3nt: TGTGCCAGCAGCTTAGTGGGAGGGACTAGCGGATACTTCACAGATACGCAGTATTTT; CDR3aa: CASSLVGGTSGYFTDTQYF
abundance: -; d_gene: -; j_gene: TRBJ2-1; v_gene: TRBV6-1; CDR3nt: TGTGCCAGCAGTGATCTAGGGCGCAGGGAGCAGTTCTTC; CDR3aa: CASSDLGRREQFF
abundance: few; d_gene: -; j_gene: TRBJ2-4; v_gene: TRBV19; CDR3nt: TGTGCCAGTAGTTTCGGCATTGGGGACATTCAGTACTTC; CDR3aa: CASSFGIGDIQYF
abundance: many; d_gene: -; j_gene: TRBJ1-2; v_gene: TRBV11-2; CDR3nt: TGTGCCAGCAGCTTAGGTGCGACGGCCAGCTATGGCTACACCTTC; CDR3aa: CASSLGATASYGYTF
abundance: -; d_gene: TRBD2; j_gene: TRBJ2-1; v_gene: TRBV27; CDR3nt: TGTGCCAGCAGTTTAGTACGGGGGGAAAGCGATGAGCAGTTCTTC; CDR3aa: CASSLVRGESDEQFF
abundance: -; d_gene: -; j_gene: TRBJ2-5; v_gene: TRBV7-6; CDR3nt: TGTGCCACCTCAGGGGACCAAGAGACCCAGTACTTC; CDR3aa: CATSGDQETQYF
abundance: -; d_gene: -; j_gene: TRBJ2-7; v_gene: TRBV20-1; CDR3nt: TGCAGTGCTAGAGATGGGGGACCCTACGAGCAGTACTTC; CDR3aa: CSARDGGPYEQYF
abundance: few; d_gene: -; j_gene: TRBJ2-1; v_gene: TRBV4-3; CDR3nt: TGCGCCAGCAGCCAAGACAGGGGTCGCAACAATGAGCAGTTCTTC; CDR3aa: CASSQDRGRNNEQFF
abundance: -; d_gene: TRBD1; j_gene: TRBJ1-6; v_gene: TRBV7-6; CDR3nt: TGTGCCAGCAGCCCCCGGACAGGGGATTATAATTCACCCCTCCACTTT; CDR3aa: CASSPRTGDYNSPLHF
abundance: -; d_gene: -; j_gene: TRBJ2-7; v_gene: TRBV27; CDR3nt: TGTGCCAGCAGTTACGGGTCTGGGGACGAGCAGTACTTC; CDR3aa: CASSYGSGDEQYF
abundance: -; d_gene: -; j_gene: TRBJ1-3; v_gene: TRBV7-9; CDR3nt: TGTGCCAGCAGCTTCCGGGTCTGGGACACCATATATTTT; CDR3aa: CASSFRVWDTIYF
abundance: -; d_gene: -; j_gene: TRBJ2-1; v_gene: TRBV27; CDR3nt: TGTGCCAGCAGTTCCGGGGTCGTTGAGCAGTTCTTC; CDR3aa: CASSSGVVEQFF
abundance: few; d_gene: -; j_gene: TRBJ2-1; v_gene: TRBV11-2; CDR3nt: TGTGCCAGCAGTTCCAGTCCTAATTTCGGGAATGAGCAGTTCTTC; CDR3aa: CASSSSPNFGNEQFF
abundance: few; d_gene: -; j_gene: TRBJ1-2; v_gene: TRBV24-1; CDR3nt: TGTGCCACCAGTGATTCCCGGGAACAGCGCTATGGCTACACCTTC; CDR3aa: CATSDSREQRYGYTF
abundance: many; d_gene: TRBD2; j_gene: TRBJ2-3; v_gene: TRBV7-2; CDR3nt: TGTGCCAGCAGCCGGGGACTAGCGGACACAGATACGCAGTATTTT; CDR3aa: CASSRGLADTDTQYF
abundance: few; d_gene: -; j_gene: TRBJ1-2; v_gene: TRBV4-1; CDR3nt: TGCGCCAGCAGCCAAGATCGGCCGACAGAGAACTATGGCTACACCTTC; CDR3aa: CASSQDRPTENYGYTF
abundance: -; d_gene: -; j_gene: TRBJ1-1; v_gene: TRBV27; CDR3nt: TGTGCCAGCAGTCCGGGCCCCCTGGCCACTGAAGCTTTCTTT; CDR3aa: CASSPGPLATEAFF
abundance: -; d_gene: -; j_gene: TRBJ2-7; v_gene: TRBV4-1; CDR3nt: TGCGCCAGCAGCCGTAACAAGGACGGGACCTCCTACGAGCAGTACTTC; CDR3aa: CASSRNKDGTSYEQYF
abundance: -; d_gene: TRBD2; j_gene: TRBJ2-1; v_gene: TRBV6-2/TRBV6-3; CDR3nt: TGTACCAGCCGCCCAGGACTAGCCCCCCTTTGGGAGCAGTTCTTC; CDR3aa: CTSRPGLAPLWEQFF
abundance: -; d_gene: -; j_gene: TRBJ2-2; v_gene: TRBV19; CDR3nt: TGTGCCAGTAGTAATACCGGGGACCCCACCGGGGAGCTGTTTTTT; CDR3aa: CASSNTGDPTGELFF